This T cell receptor beta chain was captured by sequencing in a study of blood T cell repertoires in COVID-19. Study in general: Whether acute or convalescent, the COVID-19 samples came from the United States, Italy and Spain. The analysed material was cDNA or gDNA that came from T cells, B-cell-depleted T cells, or PBMCs.

In the original workflow: Reference gene primer amplification gave nucleated cell count estimates. The protocol was immunoSEQ multiplex PCR, while the TCRdb copy is restricted to in-frame clones and leaves out a portion. For V, J and clone size, that table is used; D and trimming come from the DNA. The data contain over 90,000 clones, over 70% of them singletons. This clone was seen more than once but under ten times. Germline loops: CDR1 SGHNT, CDR2 YYREEE (reference sequence). V shed 4 bases and J shed 2 bases, with 16 bases lying between them. The length of the CDR3 is 15 residues. The receptor's source is an elderly man with active or convalescent COVID-19. V is TRBV5-4 and J is TRBJ2-7; the D gene is possibly TRBD2 (7 bases). The sequenced sample was peripheral blood. CDR3 region: CASSGGAGIAYEQYF. The CDR3 DNA follows: TGTGCCAGCAGCGGGGGGGCAGGGATCGCCTACGAGCAGTACTTC.